The rows below give T cell receptor beta chains drawn from one sample of a study of regulatory dendritic cells for organ transplantation. Sequencing was performed with immunoSEQ multiplex PCR; in TCRdb, only in-frame clones are kept and a portion is missing. This repertoire shows about 28,000 clones, roughly 80% found once; its top ten account for under 0.12%. Sequenced sample: naive CD4+ T cells from blood. Every receptor here comes from a human donor in good health. Both conserved end residues are part of each CDR3. A D gene is named only where the DNA matches it firmly. The listing skips clone size in some rows; elsewhere it reads once, few, many or a size class.

J gene | D gene | clone size | V gene | CDR3 DNA | CDR3 protein
TRBJ2-2 | TRBD1 | NA | TRBV5-4 | TGTGCCAGCAGCCCTGCAGGGGGAAGGACCGGGGAGCTGTTTTTT | CASSPAGGRTGELFF
TRBJ2-7 | TRBD2 | few | TRBV6-5 | TGTGCCAGCAGTCCCACCCGCCCTGGCGGGGGACAGTACTTC | CASSPTRPGGGQYF
TRBJ2-3 | NA | once | TRBV5-1 | TGCGCCAGCAGCTTGGAGGAGAGGAAGACAGATACGCAGTATTTT | CASSLEERKTDTQYF
TRBJ2-4 | TRBD1 | once | TRBV19 | TGTGCCAGTAGTCGAAAGATCAGGGGGCCGGCCAAAAACATTCAGTACTTC | CASSRKIRGPAKNIQYF
TRBJ1-3 | NA | NA | TRBV19 | TGTGCCAGTAGGAGCAGGGGCGACTCTGGAAACACCATATATTTT | CASRSRGDSGNTIYF
TRBJ2-6 | NA | NA | TRBV9 | TGTGCCAGCAGCGTAGAAGCAGGGCGTTCTGGGGCCAACGTCCTGACTTTC | CASSVEAGRSGANVLTF
TRBJ1-2 | NA | NA | TRBV5-4 | TGTGCCACCATGAAACCCCCCGGGGGCTACACCTTC | CATMKPPGGYTF
TRBJ1-5 | NA | NA | TRBV19 | TGTGCCAGTAGTATCAGTAATCAGCCCCAGCATTTT | CASSISNQPQHF
TRBJ2-2 | TRBD2 | NA | TRBV6-1 | TGTGCCAGCAGTGAAGTGGGGGGGACGGCCGGGGAGCTGTTTTTT | CASSEVGGTAGELFF
TRBJ2-5 | TRBD1 | NA | TRBV19 | TGTGCCAGTAACAGGGGGAGCCAAGAGACCCAGTACTTC | CASNRGSQETQYF
TRBJ2-7 | TRBD2 | few | TRBV2 | TGTGCCAGCAGACCTAGCGGGGAGGGTGAGCAGTACTTC | CASRPSGEGEQYF
TRBJ1-2 | NA | once | TRBV6-5 | TGTGCCAGCAGAGACAGGCGGACCGGCTATGGCTACACCTTC | CASRDRRTGYGYTF
TRBJ1-4 | TRBD1 | NA | TRBV10-3 | TGTGCCATCAGTGAGTCTATGACAGGGGATGAAAAACTGTTTTTT | CAISESMTGDEKLFF
TRBJ2-7 | TRBD2 | NA | TRBV18 | TGTGCCAGCTCACCTTTTGACTCCCACGGGAGGGAGCAGTACTTC | CASSPFDSHGREQYF
TRBJ2-6 | TRBD2 | NA | TRBV19 | TGTGCCAGTGCCGGGGGAGGGCTCTCTGGGGCCAACGTCCTGACTTTC | CASAGGGLSGANVLTF
TRBJ1-2 | TRBD1 | NA | TRBV14 | TGTGCCAGCAGCCAGGGATATCTTCCGGGACAGGGAGTTGGAGGCTACACCTTC | CASSQGYLPGQGVGGYTF
TRBJ1-3 | TRBD1 | NA | TRBV9 | TGTGCCAGCAGCATCAGGGGGGCAGGGCCTGGAAACACCATATATTTT | CASSIRGAGPGNTIYF
TRBJ2-7 | NA | NA | TRBV5-1 | TGCGCCAGCAGCTTGCCCCAGGGCCACGAGCAGTACTTC | CASSLPQGHEQYF
TRBJ2-1 | NA | NA | TRBV19 | TGTGCCAGTAGTACGTCAGGATACAATGAGCAGTTCTTC | CASSTSGYNEQFF
TRBJ2-6 | NA | NA | TRBV19 | TGTGCCAGTAGCCTCGGACAGTTCTCTGGGGCCAACGTCCTGACTTTC | CASSLGQFSGANVLTF
TRBJ1-3 | TRBD1 | once | TRBV5-4 | TGTGCCAGCATGTCAGGGGGAACAAGCTCTGGAAACACCATATATTTT | CASMSGGTSSGNTIYF
TRBJ2-1 | NA | once | TRBV6-1 | TGTGCCAGCACCGAGGCCCCCGGACTATATGAGCAGTTCTTC | CASTEAPGLYEQFF
TRBJ2-1 | TRBD2 | NA | TRBV9 | TGTGCCAGCAGCCTCCAACGGGGGGGCCTCAATGAGCAGTTCTTC | CASSLQRGGLNEQFF
TRBJ2-3 | NA | NA | TRBV6-5 | TGTGCCAGCAGTTACGTCGGGGGGCTAGGGACAGATACGCAGTATTTT | CASSYVGGLGTDTQYF
TRBJ1-2 | NA | NA | TRBV18 | TGTGCCAGCTCACCACCACAAAACTATGGCTACACCTTC | CASSPPQNYGYTF
TRBJ1-6 | TRBD1 | NA | TRBV6-5 | TGTGCCAGCAGTGTCGAGTGGGGACAGGGTACTCCCCTCCACTTT | CASSVEWGQGTPLHF
TRBJ2-3 | NA | NA | TRBV7-2 | TGTGCCAGCAGCTACCAACGGGGGATAGATACGCAGTATTTT | CASSYQRGIDTQYF
TRBJ2-7 | TRBD1 | NA | TRBV18 | TGTGCCAGCTCACCTCGGACAGGAGTAACCTACGAGCAGTACTTC | CASSPRTGVTYEQYF
TRBJ2-2 | TRBD2 | NA | TRBV19 | TGTGCCAGTAGTACCTTTAGCGGGGACACCGGGGAGCTGTTTTTT | CASSTFSGDTGELFF
TRBJ2-3 | TRBD2 | NA | TRBV29-1 | TGCAGCGTTCAAGGACTAGTAGGCACAGATACGCAGTATTTT | CSVQGLVGTDTQYF
TRBJ2-1 | TRBD2 | NA | TRBV7-2 | TGTGCCAGCAGCTTAGTTCTAGCGGGGGGGCAGGGGGAGCAGTTCTTC | CASSLVLAGGQGEQFF
TRBJ2-3 | NA | NA | TRBV7-2 | TGTGCCAGCACCGGCGGGCTTAGCACAGATACGCAGTATTTT | CASTGGLSTDTQYF
TRBJ2-3 | NA | NA | TRBV7-3 | TGTGCCAGCAGCCCAGGGGTGGGGAGCACAGATACGCAGTATTTT | CASSPGVGSTDTQYF
TRBJ1-5 | TRBD1 | NA | TRBV6-1 | TGTGCCAGCAGCCAGGACAGGGACAATCAGCCCCAGCATTTT | CASSQDRDNQPQHF
TRBJ2-5 | NA | NA | TRBV5-1 | TGCGCCAGCAGCCCGGGTCCGATGGAGCAAGAGACCCAGTACTTC | CASSPGPMEQETQYF
TRBJ2-3 | NA | NA | TRBV7-7 | TGTGCTAGCAGCTTAGGGGACTCGAGCACAGATACGCAGTATTTT | CASSLGDSSTDTQYF
TRBJ1-1 | NA | NA | TRBV11-2 | TGTGCCAGCAGCTTAGAATTAGTCCGACTAGACACTGAAGCTTTCTTT | CASSLELVRLDTEAFF
TRBJ2-4 | NA | few | TRBV2 | TGTGCCAGCAGCCAGGGCACAAACATTCAGTACTTC | CASSQGTNIQYF
TRBJ1-1 | TRBD1 | NA | TRBV5-4 | TGTGCCAGCAGCTTGGGGGGGGGACAGGGGAACACTGAAGCTTTCTTT | CASSLGGGQGNTEAFF
TRBJ2-2 | TRBD1 | NA | TRBV25-1 | TGTGCCAGCAGGGTTACAGGGGTAGGGGCCGGGGAGCTGTTTTTT | CASRVTGVGAGELFF
TRBJ1-2 | TRBD1 | once | TRBV7-9 | TGTGCCAGCAGCGCCCACTCCACAGGGGGATATGGCTACACCTTC | CASSAHSTGGYGYTF
TRBJ2-5 | NA | NA | TRBV7-2 | TGTGCCAGCAGCTTAGGATTAAACAGGGTCCAAGAGACCCAGTACTTC | CASSLGLNRVQETQYF
TRBJ1-1 | NA | NA | TRBV5-4 | TGTGCCAGCAGCCCCGGAGGCCATCCTTCTATGAACACTGAAGCTTTCTTT | CASSPGGHPSMNTEAFF
TRBJ1-5 | NA | once | TRBV19 | TGTGCCAGTAGTATATCGACTGGGGCTTGGGGTCAGCCCCAGCATTTT | CASSISTGAWGQPQHF
TRBJ2-7 | NA | few | TRBV19 | TGTGCCAGTAGTACAGGGGTCTACGAGCAGTACTTC | CASSTGVYEQYF
TRBJ1-3 | NA | NA | TRBV6-5 | TGTGCCAGCAGTTATGGCAGCGACTCTGGAAACACCATATATTTT | CASSYGSDSGNTIYF
TRBJ1-1 | NA | NA | TRBV27 | TGTGCCACATGGAGACAGCCGAACACTGAAGCTTTCTTT | CATWRQPNTEAFF
TRBJ1-6 | NA | few | TRBV2 | TGTGCCAGCAGTGAAGGGCCCGATTCACCCCTCCACTTT | CASSEGPDSPLHF
TRBJ1-5 | TRBD1 | once | TRBV19 | TGTGCCAGTAGTATAGGGGGGGGGACAGGGGAAGGTAGGAGCAATCAGCCCCAGCATTTT | CASSIGGGTGEGRSNQPQHF
TRBJ1-6 | TRBD1 | NA | TRBV5-1 | TGCGCCAGCAGCCGGACAGGGGACGGGTCACCCCTCCACTTT | CASSRTGDGSPLHF